The T cell receptor beta chain described here comes from a study of cytomegalovirus exposure and HLA in healthy donors. Study outcomes and limitations: Common viral pathogens were later found to be apparently linked to several of the most significant clusters.

The CDR3 is 15 residues long. Per the germline V gene, CDR1 is SGHDT and CDR2 is YYEEEE. V lost 1 base to trimming and J lost 1 base, with 11 bases between them. About this clone: No antigen is known for it.

60 Vbeta and 13 Jbeta primers were used in PCR. Sequencing used immunoSEQ multiplex PCR; TCRdb keeps in-frame clones, though not all of them. The sample records more than 150,000 clones, 75% to 85% being singletons. The TCR comes from a woman in her 30s in good health and CMV-seronegative. V and J are TRBV5-6 and TRBJ2-5; the D gene is possibly TRBD2 (5 bases). The sequencing input was PBMCs. CDR3 DNA sequence: TGTGCCAGCAGCTTGCCGGGAACCTCCCAAGAGACCCAGTACTTC. Translated: CASSLPGTSQETQYF.